This entry describes one T cell receptor (beta chain). This clonotype was picked up many times. Its antigen has not been determined. Base qualities are not recorded, but no much larger clone differs from it by a single base. This specimen comes from a study of T cells in Graves' hyperthyroidism and ophthalmopathy (dated by TCRdb to the late 2010s). Study-wide context: Peripheral blood samples were taken at the time of initial diagnosis, prior to any treatment. Whether ophthalmopathy could be predicted prospectively was tested in an independent validation cohort made up of under 20 hyperthyroidism patients plus 17 patients who later progressed to ophthalmopathy. The 95 to 100 discovery patients were divided at random into training and test sets in a 7:3 ratio. To identify TCR V-J signatures that set the groups apart, the researchers used a discovery cohort of about a hundred patients, made up of 43 with Graves' ophthalmopathy and 57 with stable Graves' hyperthyroidism. The paper reports TCR Vbeta CDR3 sequencing of some 140 peripheral blood samples: some 44 ophthalmopathy, 70 to 85 hyperthyroidism and around 17 progressor patients. After sampling, hyperthyroidism patients received methimazole starting at 30 mg daily, and ophthalmopathy patients received high-dose intravenous methylprednisolone. Thyroid tissue and blood T-cell repertoires from over 5 Graves' hyperthyroidism patients were also compared in the study.

Amplification of TCR beta CDR3 regions was carried out from RNA transcripts. For the first round of RT-PCR on the TCR CDR3, the HTBI primer set was used together with the Qiagen OneStep RT-PCR kit. Libraries were constructed in a second round of multiplex PCR, after which size selection and purification were performed. The libraries were sequenced on an Illumina HiSeq2000 using paired-end 100 bp reads. The published analysis was carried out like this. SOAPnuke was used to process the raw data, with reads discarded if the reads contained adapters or uncalled bases, had a mean Phred below 15, or lacked an exact constant-primer or identifier match. High-quality paired reads were merged with COPE v1.2.5, and unique nucleotide sequences were defined as clonotypes. MiTCR v1.1 was used to align the clonotypes against IMGT TRBV, TRBD and TRBJ reference segments. Analysis was restricted to V-J combinations with a frequency above 0.0001, which covered roughly 99% of repertoires. The TCS score was defined as the ratio of F50 (clonal expansion) to E x V (chaos), calculated using BLOSUM62-based TCRdist between CDR3 peptides within each V-J. Welch's t-statistics and random forest reduced roughly 540 V-J features to roughly 13, which were used in a naive Bayes classifier (R e1071). Through fastp at Q25 and MiXCR, TCRdb rebuilt clones from the public reads, retaining in-frame beta chains. Each record represents a unique CDR3 protein, reported with the most common genes and DNA among its rows. TCRdb, not the original authors, processed these V and J calls. For this sample there are about 480,000 distinct CDR3 sequences; approximately 15% appear just once. The top ten constitute less than 20% of the sample.

Stable Graves' hyperthyroidism was defined as the absence of progression to ophthalmopathy over 18 months of follow-up. Hyperthyroidism patients were aged 18 to 65 years and newly diagnosed, with disease duration of less than 2 months. Exclusion was applied to patients with uncontrolled infections, other autoimmune diseases, pregnancy or lactation. Diagnoses were based on clinical symptoms, serum thyroxine and TRAb, thyroid ultrasound and orbital computed tomography. PBMCs were separated from around 9.1 ml of fresh peripheral blood using Ficoll-Paque density gradient centrifugation. Total RNA was extracted with Trizol reagent, and quality was checked on an Agilent 2100 Bioanalyzer. Paper-wide results and their limitations: Sample size was not statistically predetermined, and blinding of investigators to group allocation was not performed. Most expanded thyroid clonotypes (frequency above 0.001) were also found in blood, which suggests that blood repertoires may mirror thyroid immune responses. A 13 V-J signature model separated ophthalmopathy from stable hyperthyroidism, with about 90% sensitivity and about 81% specificity in cross-validation and 80%/75% in testing. In validation, progression to ophthalmopathy was predicted by the model with 70.59% sensitivity and roughly 76% specificity, a median of roughly six months before onset.

The CDR3 covers 15 residues, taking in both the cysteine and the phenylalanine. The CDR3 DNA has 45 bases and is translated from base 1. V is clipped by 3 bases and J by 2 bases, and the sequence between their germline boundaries is 17 bases long. Looking up the germline V gene (reference sequence) yields CDR1 DFQATT and CDR2 SNEGSKA. Sequenced sample: blood. This receptor was identified in a young woman with Graves' hyperthyroidism. The chain employs TRBV20-1 and TRBJ2-7; the D segment is perhaps TRBD1 or TRBD2, each sharing 5 matched bases. The CDR3 amino acid sequence is: CSARPMGPHAYEQYF. The DNA sequence is given as TGCAGTGCTAGGCCGATGGGACCGCACGCCTACGAGCAGTACTTC.